The 32 T cell receptor beta chains below all came from one sample that was sequenced in a study of cytomegalovirus exposure and HLA in healthy donors. The PCR ran on 60 Vbeta and 13 Jbeta primers. Using immunoSEQ multiplex PCR, the repertoire was profiled, and TCRdb retains in-frame clones only, with some absent. The table records 150,000 to 200,000 clones, more than 70% of them present only once. Sequencing used PBMCs. The receptor source for this set is a male donor in good health and CMV-seropositive.

The J gene is TRBJ2-5, the V gene TRBV4-2; TRBD1 might be the D (6 bases). Per germline, CDR1 LGHNA and CDR2 YNFKEQ. The germline V and J ends were trimmed by 4 bases and 2 bases, with 11 bases remaining between them. The CDR3 length is 14 residues. This CDR3 is CASSLGQPQETQYF. The CDR3, as DNA: TGTGCCAGCAGCCTAGGACAGCCTCAAGAGACCCAGTACTTC.

The DNA of the CDR3 is TGTGCCAGCAGAACGCGGGCCCTGTCAGGGCCCCAGCATTTT. Its translation is CASRTRALSGPQHF. The rearrangement links TRBV6-5 to TRBJ1-5; D unclear. V was pared by 6 bases and J by 9 bases, with 18 bases between. CDR1 MNHEY and CDR2 SVGAGI come from the germline V gene. The CDR3 is 14 amino acids.

In its sample, this clone was seen once. This chain connects TRBV28 to TRBJ2-3; perhaps TRBD2 as D (6 bases). Germline V CDR1 and CDR2: MDHEN, SYDVKM. This CDR3 has 16 amino acids. V was clipped by 7 bases and J by 2 bases, with 19 bases between them. The CDR3 DNA reads as TGTGCCAGCACTGGAGGGGACGCAGGCAACACAGATACGCAGTATTTT. This encodes CASTGGDAGNTDTQYF. Variable domain in full (rest from reference TRBV28 and TRBJ2-3): DVKVTQSSRYLVKRTGEKVFLECVQDMDHENMFWYRQDPGLGLRLIYFSYDVKMKEKGDIPEGYSVSREKKERFSLILESASTNQTSMYLCASTGGDAGNTDTQYFGPGTRLTVL.

This clone turned up a few times. The junction differs from germline at one of its ends, possibly a read error. The J gene is TRBJ2-1, the V gene TRBV7-9; D may be TRBD1 (6 bases). The germline V gene has CDR1 SEHNR and CDR2 FQNEAQ (reference sequence). CDR3 length: 17 amino acids. CDR3 in amino acids: CSSSPIRNHRDYNEQFF. The DNA for the CDR3 is TGTTCCAGCAGCCCAATCAGGAACCACAGGGATTACAATGAGCAGTTCTTC.

V usage is TRBV27 and J usage is TRBJ2-7, with 7 bases lining up with TRBD1. The ends lost 6 bases at V and 6 bases at J; junction bases unmatched: 14. This CDR3 spans 15 amino acids. Germline loops: CDR1 MNHEY, CDR2 SMNVEV (reference sequence). The CDR3, as DNA: TGTGCCAGCAGGCTGACAGGGAATTTAATCGGCGAGCAGTACTTC. Its protein is CASRLTGNLIGEQYF.

The J gene is TRBJ2-1, the V gene TRBV15; unclear D gene. This CDR3 region has 12 residues. V lost 3 bases and J lost 7, with 7 bases in between. In germline, CDR1 is LNHNV, CDR2 YYDKDF (reference sequence). The CDR3 sequence: CATSRQTNEQFF. For the CDR3, the DNA is TGTGCCACCAGCAGGCAGACAAATGAGCAGTTCTTC.

V gene TRBV10-3 combines with J gene TRBJ2-1; 8 bases agree with TRBD2. Per the germline V gene, CDR1 is ENHRY and CDR2 is SYGVKD. CDR3 length: 16 residues. V shed 2 bases and J 8 bases; nucleotides not matched to a gene: 11. This chain's CDR3 is CAISEREGGRPDEQFF. The CDR3 DNA sequence: TGTGCCATCAGTGAGAGGGAAGGCGGGAGGCCTGATGAGCAGTTCTTC.

The chain carries TRBV6-5 and TRBJ1-1, with D uncertain. V was clipped by 5 bases and J by 2 bases, with 15 bases between them. Germline values: CDR1 MNHEY, CDR2 SVGAGI. CDR3 length: 15 amino acids. CDR3 nucleotides: TGTGCCAGCAGTCCTGGCTCGGCAGGCAACACTGAAGCTTTCTTT. Encoded protein: CASSPGSAGNTEAFF.

DNA for the CDR3: TGTGCCACCGCAGACAGGGGCTATGGCTACACCTTC. Protein: CATADRGYGYTF. The rearrangement links TRBV15 to TRBJ1-2; TRBD1 matches 8 bases. This CDR3 spans 12 amino acids. V gave up 8 bases and J gave up 4 bases; unmatched junction bases: 3. Germline CDR1 is LNHNV and CDR2 is YYDKDF (reference sequence).

The gene calls are TRBV2 and TRBJ2-7, with 8 bases lining up with TRBD1. The V segment lost 8 bases and the J segment 5 bases; nucleotides outside the gene matches: 11. This CDR3 spans 14 amino acids. Per the germline V gene, CDR1 is SNHLY and CDR2 is FYNNEI. CDR3 region: CASEFPGGMNEQYF. For the CDR3, the DNA is TGTGCCAGCGAATTCCCAGGGGGCATGAACGAGCAGTACTTC.

V is TRBV6-5 and J is TRBJ2-7; 10 bases fit TRBD2. CDR1 is MNHEY, CDR2 SVGAGI, per germline. The trim removed 5 bases at V and 7 bases at J, leaving 8 bases unmatched. The CDR3 spans 14 residues. Here the CDR3 reads CASSGASGSREQYF. CDR3 nucleotides: TGTGCCAGCAGTGGGGCTAGCGGGAGTCGGGAGCAGTACTTC.

This clone was seen a few times. The chain is built from TRBV19 and TRBJ2-1; weak D call: TRBD1 (6 bases). Germline V lookup: CDR1 LNHDA, CDR2 SQIVND (reference sequence). CDR3 size: 14 residues. Trimming shortened V by 2 bases and J by 4 bases, and 9 bases separated the two germline ends. The CDR3 DNA sequence: TGTGCCAGTAGTATAAGGCAGGGGTACAATGAGCAGTTCTTC. It yields the protein CASSIRQGYNEQFF.

Comment on this clone: Relative to the germline gene, one junction end is altered; a read error may explain this. Other DNA sequences in this sample translate to the same CDR3. V usage is TRBV19 and J usage is TRBJ2-5, with D tentatively TRBD2 (5 bases). Germline CDR1 LNHDA, CDR2 SQIVND (reference sequence). The length of the CDR3 is 15 residues. The CDR3 DNA follows: TGTGCCAGTAGTATGGAGCGGACCTTTCAAGAAACCCAGTACTTC. As protein: CASSMERTFQETQYF.

With respect to this clone: The junction departs from germline at one end; a sequencing error may be responsible. The chain joins TRBV7-9 to TRBJ2-7; 10 bases line up with TRBD2. Germline assignment: CDR1 SEHNR and CDR2 FQNEAQ (reference sequence). The CDR3 is 14 residues long. In DNA, the CDR3 is TGTTCCAGCAGCCGGGGACTAGCGAGCTACGAGCAGTACTTC. Translation: CSSSRGLASYEQYF.

The rearrangement uses TRBV18 and TRBJ1-2; D call uncertain. This CDR3 is built from 14 residues. Germline V gives CDR1 KGHSH, CDR2 LQKENI. V gave up 8 bases and J gave up 5 bases, with 18 bases separating them. Here the CDR3 reads CASRIGGLVYGYTF. CDR3 in DNA: TGTGCCAGCCGGATAGGAGGGTTGGTTTATGGCTACACCTTC.

This clone was counted between two and nine times. V and J are TRBV28 and TRBJ2-2; maybe TRBD2 (6 bases). The V end lost 7 bases, the J end lost 4 bases, and 28 bases lay between the germline ends. Germline CDR1 and CDR2: MDHEN and SYDVKM. The CDR3 extends over 19 amino acids. Written as DNA, the CDR3 is TGTGCCAGCACTCAAGGCGGGACCCTCTCGGTTTCCCTCACCGGGGAGCTGTTTTTT. The encoded protein is CASTQGGTLSVSLTGELFF.

The V call is TRBV27, the J call TRBJ2-7; 9 positions match TRBD1. CDR3 length: 14 residues. Germline V gives CDR1 MNHEY, CDR2 SMNVEV (reference sequence). V dropped 3 bases and J dropped 6; count of bases not matched to a gene: 6. Written as DNA, the CDR3 is TGTGCCAGCAGTTTTGTACAGGGGGCGGGCGAGCAGTACTTC. Amino acids: CASSFVQGAGEQYF.

A note on this clone: Within the sample, other DNA sequences also encode this same CDR3. In nucleotides, the CDR3 is TGCGCCAGCAGTACGGGACTTAACAATGAGCAGTTCTTC. Translating gives CASSTGLNNEQFF. The chain has TRBV5-1 and TRBJ2-1, with D perhaps matching TRBD2 (6 bases). V shed 5 bases and J shed 5 bases, with 11 bases lying between them. The germline V gene has CDR1 SGHRS and CDR2 YFSETQ. The CDR3 covers 13 residues.

This clone was observed a few times. The gene calls are TRBV5-1 and TRBJ1-4; 8 nucleotides line up with TRBD1. Trimming at V came to 4 bases and at J to 3 bases, leaving 5 bases not matched to a gene. This CDR3 has 15 residues. Looked up from germline, CDR1 is SGHRS and CDR2 is YFSETQ. The CDR3 is CASSPRGQSNEKLFF. CDR3 nucleotide sequence: TGCGCCAGCAGCCCCAGGGGGCAATCTAATGAAAAACTGTTTTTT. The full variable domain, with the rest looked up from reference TRBV5-1 and TRBJ1-4, is KAGVTQTPRYLIKTRGQQVTLSCSPISGHRSVSWYQQTPGQGLQFLFEYFSETQRNKGNFPGRFSGRQFSNSRSEMNVSTLELGDSALYLCASSPRGQSNEKLFFGSGTQLSVL.

This chain connects TRBV5-4 to TRBJ2-7, with a possible D match to TRBD2 (5 bases). CDR3 length: 15 amino acids. In germline, CDR1 is SGHNT, CDR2 YYREEE (reference sequence). Trimming removed 4 bases at V and 3 bases at J, with 17 bases between. The CDR3 loop is CASSPDAGPGYEQYF. The CDR3 coding sequence is TGTGCCAGCAGCCCCGACGCGGGCCCCGGCTACGAGCAGTACTTC.

The chain is built from TRBV9 and TRBJ2-7; no clear D. Trimming took 0 bases from V and 2 from J, leaving 12 bases between them. Per the germline V gene, CDR1 is SGDLS and CDR2 is YYNGEE. The CDR3 loop spans 15 amino acids. For the CDR3, the DNA is TGTGCCAGCAGCGTAGGCGCGGTCCCCCCCTACGAGCAGTACTTC. It specifies CASSVGAVPPYEQYF.

The V call is TRBV7-9, the J call TRBJ2-2; 16 nucleotides align to TRBD2. This CDR3 has 18 amino acids. CDR1 and CDR2 (germline): SEHNR, FQNEAQ (reference sequence). Germline trimming cut 2 bases from V and 6 bases from J; bases unmatched to any gene: 6. CDR3 coding DNA: TGTGCCAGCAGCTTATCCGGGACTAGCGGGAGGGCCGCCGGGGAGCTGTTTTTT. Amino acids: CASSLSGTSGRAAGELFF.

V gene TRBV7-9 combines with J gene TRBJ1-3, with 9 positions matching TRBD1. V lost 6 bases and J lost 3; bases outside the gene matches: 3. CDR3 length: 14 residues. CDR1 is SEHNR and CDR2 is FQNEAQ in the germline V gene (reference sequence). CDR3 DNA: TGTGCCAGCAGGGAGACAGGGGGTGGAAACACCATATATTTT. Encoded protein: CASRETGGGNTIYF.

The chain carries TRBV4-3 and TRBJ2-5; TRBD1 agrees at 7 bases. CDR3 size: 15 residues. Germline-derived CDR1 and CDR2 are LGHNA and YSLEER. Trimming removed 4 bases from V and 6 bases from J; junction bases left unmatched: 11. This CDR3 reads CASSPGTAQGKTQYF. CDR3 sequence (DNA): TGCGCCAGCAGCCCCGGGACAGCCCAAGGAAAGACCCAGTACTTC.

In DNA form, the CDR3 reads TGTGCCAGCAGCATCAACAGGGGGCTCTCTGGAAACACCATATATTTT. Protein: CASSINRGLSGNTIYF. This chain joins TRBV5-6 and TRBJ1-3; TRBD1 aligns across 9 bases. Trimming removed 4 bases from V and 0 bases from J; junction bases left unmatched: 5. The CDR3 is made up of 16 amino acids. Germline values: CDR1 SGHDT, CDR2 YYEEEE.

This clone was counted a single time. This chain uses TRBV28 with TRBJ2-3; 8 bases are a match to TRBD2. V shed 5 bases and J 6 bases; nucleotides not matched to a gene: 13. The length of the CDR3 is 16 residues. From germline, CDR1 is MDHEN and CDR2 SYDVKM. The CDR3 here is CASSVTLTSVRDTQYF. CDR3 DNA: TGTGCCAGCAGTGTAACACTGACTAGCGTACGCGATACGCAGTATTTT.

The V and J genes are TRBV7-8 and TRBJ2-7; weak D call: TRBD2 (6 bases). Trimming removed 1 base from V and 6 bases from J, with 22 bases in between. This CDR3 region has 17 residues. Per the germline V gene, CDR1 is SGHVS and CDR2 is FQNEAQ. The CDR3 protein is CASSLGAFGSPFSEQYF. The CDR3 region has the DNA TGTGCCAGCAGCTTAGGGGCCTTCGGGAGTCCTTTTAGCGAGCAGTACTTC.

This chain uses TRBV15 with TRBJ1-1; 7 nucleotides align to TRBD1. CDR3 length: 16 residues. Trimming at V came to 6 bases and at J to 0 bases, leaving 10 bases not matched to a gene. Germline CDR1 reads LNHNV; CDR2 reads YYDKDF (reference sequence). CDR3 protein: CATRPTGSNMNTEAFF. CDR3 bases: TGTGCCACCAGGCCGACAGGGAGCAATATGAACACTGAAGCTTTCTTT.

V gene TRBV10-1 combines with J gene TRBJ1-6, with D hard to call. CDR1 is WNHNN, CDR2 SYGVQD, per germline (reference sequence). This CDR3 is 9 amino acids long. Trimming took 7 bases from V and 17 from J, leaving 9 bases between them. Written as DNA, the CDR3 is TGCGCCAGCAACAAGGACTTCCACTTT. It encodes CASNKDFHF.

This clone was picked up one time. The J gene is TRBJ2-1, the V gene TRBV6-1, with D possibly TRBD1 on 6 matching bases. Germline CDR1 is MNHNS and CDR2 is SASEGT. Trimming took 7 bases from V and 2 from J, leaving 15 bases between them. This CDR3 region has 15 residues. The DNA for the CDR3 is TGTGCCAGCAAGGGAAGGGGGAGCACCTACAATGAGCAGTTCTTC. This codes for CASKGRGSTYNEQFF.

This clone has just a few counts. The chain links TRBV11-2 to TRBJ2-7; 8 nucleotides agree with TRBD1. The CDR3 spans 14 residues. J lost 4 bases, V lost 6 bases, and 8 bases had no gene match. CDR1 SGHAT and CDR2 FQNNGV come from the germline V gene. In nucleotides, the CDR3 is TGTGCCAGCAGAGTAGACAGGGGACGGTACGAGCAGTACTTC. Translated, it gives CASRVDRGRYEQYF.

This chain links TRBV5-1 with TRBJ2-7; 7 nucleotides align to TRBD1. Losses at the gene ends were 0 bases for V and 3 bases for J; bases not matched to a gene: 18. Germline V gene data show CDR1 as SGHRS and CDR2 as YFSETQ. There are 19 residues in the CDR3. The CDR3 DNA sequence: TGCGCCAGCAGCTTGGAAACCGGGACAGTGGATTGGCCTCACTACGAGCAGTACTTC. This encodes CASSLETGTVDWPHYEQYF.